This T cell receptor (beta chain) was captured by sequencing in a study of stem cell transplantation in POMP-related autoinflammatory disease. Study in general: Before transplant, CD4+ T cells skewed naive and CD8+ proportions were low.

The germline gives CDR1 MDHEN, CDR2 SYDVKM. V lost 3 bases to trimming and J lost 5 bases, with 13 bases between them. CDR3 length equals 14 residues. Clones were read by immunoSEQ multiplex PCR, and TCRdb kept only the in-frame ones, dropping some. Here the sample spans approximately 65,000 clones, approximately 91% being singletons. In regard to this clone: The target antigen is unknown.

Study-wide results and caveats: Unique TRB V-J gene pairings were limited in number in patients with PRAID.

The gene calls are TRBV28 and TRBJ1-1; D possibly corresponds to TRBD1 (5 bases). The specimen was CD4+ T cells from PBMCs, collected after stem cell transplantation. The receptor comes from a human patient with POMP-related autoinflammation and immune dysregulation (PRAID). Some T cells may be transferred from the graft donor. The CDR3 sequence is CASSFYDRETEAFF. DNA for the CDR3: TGTGCCAGCAGTTTTTACGACAGAGAGACTGAAGCTTTCTTT.